These 25 T cell receptor beta chains share one sample of origin, sequenced in a study of blood T cell repertoires in COVID-19. TCRdb keeps only in-frame clones here, not all; method: immunoSEQ multiplex PCR. The table shows 97,000 or so clones, with around 73% occurring only once. What was sequenced was peripheral blood. The receptors stem from a man between 60 and 75 years old with active or convalescent COVID-19.

The J gene is TRBJ2-1, the V gene TRBV11-2; 7 bases map to TRBD1. CDR1 is SGHAT and CDR2 is FQNNGV in the germline V gene. Trimming cost V 5 bases and J 5 bases; bases outside gene matches: 6. CDR3 size: 14 residues. The CDR3 region has the DNA TGTGCCAGCAGCCCCTTGACAGGGAACAATGAGCAGTTCTTC. This translates into CASSPLTGNNEQFF.

This clone showed up just a few times. V is TRBV3-1 (or the pseudogene TRBV3-2) and J is TRBJ2-1, with D possibly TRBD1 on 5 matching bases. CDR3 length: 13 residues. The germline CDR1 and CDR2 sequences are LGHDT and YNNKEL (reference sequence). V was trimmed by 3 bases and J by 4 bases, leaving 7 bases between them. This CDR3 is CASSQDMYNEQFF. DNA for the CDR3: TGTGCCAGCAGCCAGGACATGTACAATGAGCAGTTCTTC.

CDR3 protein: CASTKTGGRGSLGDTQYF. CDR3 DNA sequence: TGTGCCAGTACTAAGACAGGGGGCCGGGGGAGCCTAGGAGATACGCAGTATTTT. J is TRBJ2-3 and V is TRBV19, with TRBD1 matching over 10 bases. The CDR3 covers 18 residues. The germline gives CDR1 LNHDA, CDR2 SQIVND (reference sequence). V shed 7 bases, J shed 5 bases, and the junction held 18 bases outside the gene matches.

The J gene is TRBJ1-6, the V gene TRBV28; 9 positions agree with TRBD1. Germline CDR1 MDHEN, CDR2 SYDVKM. The CDR3 consists of 14 residues. V was clipped by 6 bases and J by 5 bases; unmatched bases: 2. CDR3 amino acids: CASRTGGDNSPLHF. The DNA for the CDR3 is TGTGCCAGCAGGACAGGGGGTGATAATTCACCCCTCCACTTT. Using reference TRBV28 and TRBJ1-6 for the parts outside the CDR3, the full variable domain is DVKVTQSSRYLVKRTGEKVFLECVQDMDHENMFWYRQDPGLGLRLIYFSYDVKMKEKGDIPEGYSVSREKKERFSLILESASTNQTSMYLCASRTGGDNSPLHFGNGTRLTVT.

The chain couples TRBV5-6 to TRBJ2-7; 8 bases are a match to TRBD1. The CDR3 extends over 14 amino acids. V lost 4 bases, J lost 3 bases, and 6 bases stayed unmatched. Germline V gene lookup returns CDR1 SGHDT and CDR2 YYEEEE. The CDR3 region has the DNA TGTGCCAGCAGCCCCTGGACAGGGTTCTACGAGCAGTACTTC. Protein: CASSPWTGFYEQYF.

The chain has TRBV28 and TRBJ2-6; D remains unclear. Trimming removed 3 bases from V and 4 bases from J, with 7 bases in between. This CDR3 is built from 14 residues. Per the germline V gene, CDR1 is MDHEN and CDR2 is SYDVKM. The CDR3 protein is CASSFEPGANVLTF. The CDR3 bases are TGTGCCAGCAGTTTCGAGCCCGGGGCCAACGTCCTGACTTTC.

The chain couples TRBV4-1 to TRBJ1-5, with TRBD1 matching over 7 bases. The germline CDR1 and CDR2 sequences are MGHRA and YSYEKL. CDR3 length equals 18 residues. The ends lost 1 base at V and 4 bases at J; junction bases unmatched: 13. The CDR3 DNA sequence: TGCGCCAGCAGCCAAGCGTCGGACTGGACAGGAGGGAATCAGCCCCAGCATTTT. Protein sequence: CASSQASDWTGGNQPQHF.

This chain links TRBV20-1 with TRBJ1-6, with 9 positions matching TRBD1. This CDR3 has 16 residues. The germline gives CDR1 DFQATT, CDR2 SNEGSKA (reference sequence). The trim removed 3 bases at V and 14 bases at J, leaving 17 bases unmatched. CDR3 coding DNA: TGCAGTGCTAGTGGTCGCGGTAGGACAGGGGAAGGATCCCTCCACTTT. The encoded protein is CSASGRGRTGEGSLHF.

CDR3 in DNA: TGCGCCAGCAGCTTGGCACAGCTAGCGGGAGGAGGGACAGATACGCAGTATTTT. Residues: CASSLAQLAGGGTDTQYF. The chain carries TRBV5-1 and TRBJ2-3; 11 nucleotides match TRBD2. This CDR3 comprises 18 residues. Trimming took 0 bases from V and 3 from J; bases not matched to a gene: 9. The germline gives CDR1 SGHRS, CDR2 YFSETQ.

This clone appeared a single time. This chain uses TRBV2 with TRBJ2-7; TRBD2 might be the D (6 bases). The ends were cut back, 4 bases at V and 2 bases at J, with 18 bases in the middle. Looked up from germline, CDR1 is SNHLY and CDR2 is FYNNEI. This CDR3 is 16 amino acids long. Here the CDR3 reads CASSALATNMPYEQYV. The CDR3 DNA sequence: TGTGCCAGCAGTGCACTAGCCACCAATATGCCCTACGAGCAGTACGTC.

V is TRBV9 and J is TRBJ1-6; a possible D gene is TRBD1 (5 bases). Trimming cost V 0 bases and J 7 bases, with 11 bases left between them. Looked up from germline, CDR1 is SGDLS and CDR2 is YYNGEE. The CDR3 contains 15 residues. The CDR3 loop is CASSVAGGSNSPLHF. In nucleotides, the CDR3 is TGTGCCAGCAGCGTAGCCGGGGGATCGAATTCACCCCTCCACTTT. Using reference TRBV9 and TRBJ1-6 for the parts outside the CDR3, the full variable domain is DSGVTQTPKHLITATGQRVTLRCSPRSGDLSVYWYQQSLDQGLQFLIQYYNGEERAKGNILERFSAQQFPDLHSELNLSSLELGDSALYFCASSVAGGSNSPLHFGNGTRLTVT.

The DNA for the CDR3 is TGTGCCAGCAGCTTGTATTTTGCGGAATCCTACGAGCAGTACTTC. Translated: CASSLYFAESYEQYF. V is TRBV5-4 and J is TRBJ2-7; D is uncertain. Trimming removed 1 base from V and 1 base from J, with 12 bases in between. There are 15 residues in the CDR3. Germline V lookup: CDR1 SGHNT, CDR2 YYREEE (reference sequence).

J is TRBJ2-1 and V is TRBV2, with TRBD1 matching 9 bases. The V gene's germline CDR1 is SNHLY and CDR2 FYNNEI. The CDR3 spans 14 residues. With 4 bases clipped from V and 6 bases from J, the junction kept 4 bases outside the gene matches. The CDR3, as DNA: TGTGCCAGCAGTGGAAGACAGGGGGGCAATGAGCAGTTCTTC. Translation gives CASSGRQGGNEQFF. Using reference TRBV2 and TRBJ2-1 for the parts outside the CDR3, the full variable domain is EPEVTQTPSHQVTQMGQEVILRCVPISNHLYFYWYRQILGQKVEFLVSFYNNEISEKSEIFDDQFSVERPDGSNFTLKIRSTKLEDSAMYFCASSGRQGGNEQFFGPGTRLTVL.

V is TRBV7-2 and J is TRBJ2-3, with 15 bases matching TRBD2. V gave up 5 bases and J gave up 2 bases; unmatched junction bases: 8. Per the germline V gene, CDR1 is SGHTA and CDR2 is FQGNSA. The CDR3 has 18 amino acids. CDR3 in DNA: TGTGCCAGCAGCCGCCGGACTAGCGGGAGGGCCTACACAGATACGCAGTATTTT. Translated, it gives CASSRRTSGRAYTDTQYF.

The chain is built from TRBV2 and TRBJ1-5; a possible D gene is TRBD1 (5 bases). V dropped 8 bases and J dropped 2 bases, with 16 bases sitting between them. The CDR3 is 15 amino acids. Germline CDR1 is SNHLY and CDR2 is FYNNEI. CDR3 sequence (DNA): TGTGCCAGCCTTTTAGCGGGGGAAGGCAATCAGCCCCAGCATTTT. Amino acids: CASLLAGEGNQPQHF.

This rearrangement joins TRBV3-1 (or the pseudogene TRBV3-2) to TRBJ1-1, with 7 bases matching TRBD1. The CDR3 extends over 13 amino acids. The junction had 2 bases not matched to a gene; V was cut back by 2 bases and J by 5 bases. Germline loops: CDR1 LGHDT, CDR2 YNNKEL (reference sequence). The CDR3 protein is CASSQIQGTEAFF. In nucleotides, the CDR3 is TGTGCCAGCAGCCAAATACAGGGGACTGAAGCTTTCTTT.

The chain employs TRBV25-1 and TRBJ1-1; D might be TRBD1 (5 bases). V shed 5 bases and J shed 3 bases, with 13 bases lying between them. This CDR3 comprises 14 residues. Germline CDR1 and CDR2: MGHDK and SYGVNS. The CDR3 loop reads CASSFQGGYTEAFF. For the CDR3, the DNA is TGTGCCAGCAGTTTCCAGGGTGGGTACACTGAAGCTTTCTTT.

The chain carries TRBV5-1 and TRBJ2-2; 14 nucleotides agree with TRBD2. J was trimmed by 0 bases and V by 5 bases; bases with no gene match: 9. CDR3 size: 19 residues. Germline assignment: CDR1 SGHRS and CDR2 YFSETQ. The CDR3 nucleotides are TGCGCCAGCAGAGCCGGGACTAGCGGGAGTTCCGCGAACACCGGGGAGCTGTTTTTT. Amino acid sequence: CASRAGTSGSSANTGELFF.

The J gene is TRBJ2-3, the V gene TRBV28, with D tentatively TRBD2 (5 bases). This CDR3 spans 18 amino acids. Germline CDR1 reads MDHEN; CDR2 reads SYDVKM. The V and J ends lost 5 bases and 2 bases respectively, with 23 bases between them. The CDR3 nucleotides read TGTGCCAGCAGTGCACACGGGTTCGGGGATCTCCTCACAGATACGCAGTATTTT. It specifies CASSAHGFGDLLTDTQYF.

The rearrangement uses TRBV5-1 and TRBJ1-2; D is undetermined. The germline V gene encodes CDR1 SGHRS and CDR2 YFSETQ. The CDR3 has 12 amino acids. The V end was cut by 2 bases, the J end by 4 bases, with 6 bases between. CDR3 residues: CASSLDTYGYTF. The DNA for the CDR3 is TGCGCCAGCAGCTTAGACACCTATGGCTACACCTTC.

The J gene is TRBJ2-7, the V gene TRBV6-5, with 9 bases aligning to TRBD1. From germline, CDR1 is MNHEY and CDR2 SVGAGI. Germline trimming cut 6 bases from V and 7 bases from J; bases unmatched to any gene: 4. The CDR3 is 12 amino acids. CDR3 in amino acids: CASRQGAGEQYV. The DNA for the CDR3 is TGTGCCAGCAGACAGGGGGCCGGGGAGCAGTACGTC.

This clone was detected only a few times. The rearrangement joins TRBV5-5 to TRBJ2-3, with 10 bases identical to TRBD1. Germline V gene data show CDR1 as SGHKS and CDR2 as YYEKEE (reference sequence). After removal of 3 bases from V and 5 bases from J, the junction contained 6 bases not matched to a gene. The CDR3 length is 15 residues. The CDR3, as DNA: TGTGCCAGCAGCTCCGGGACAGGGGCCGGAGATACGCAGTATTTT. Its protein is CASSSGTGAGDTQYF.

CDR3 nucleotides: TGTGCCAGTTGGGACAGCTCCTACAATGAGCAGTTCTTC. Translating it yields CASWDSSYNEQFF. This sequence joins TRBV6-5 and TRBJ2-1; 7 bases match TRBD1. This CDR3 has 13 residues. In germline, CDR1 is MNHEY, CDR2 SVGAGI. V was clipped by 9 bases and J by 0 bases; unmatched bases: 2.

This rearrangement joins TRBV2 to TRBJ2-2; TRBD1 might be the D (7 bases). V lost 4 bases and J lost 7, with 16 bases in between. The CDR3 has 15 amino acids. Per germline, CDR1 SNHLY and CDR2 FYNNEI. DNA for the CDR3: TGTGCCAGCAGTGCCTTAAACAGGGGACTCGGGGAGCTGTTTTTT. This translates into CASSALNRGLGELFF.

V gene TRBV5-3 combines with J gene TRBJ2-6; maybe TRBD2 (5 bases). TRBV5-3 is placed among ORFs of uncertain function. The CDR3 totals 16 residues. The V gene lost 4 bases and the J gene lost 0 bases, with 11 bases spanning the gap. CDR3 residues: CARSPGLVSGANVLTF. The CDR3 DNA reads TGTGCCAGAAGCCCAGGACTGGTCTCTGGGGCCAACGTCCTGACTTTC.